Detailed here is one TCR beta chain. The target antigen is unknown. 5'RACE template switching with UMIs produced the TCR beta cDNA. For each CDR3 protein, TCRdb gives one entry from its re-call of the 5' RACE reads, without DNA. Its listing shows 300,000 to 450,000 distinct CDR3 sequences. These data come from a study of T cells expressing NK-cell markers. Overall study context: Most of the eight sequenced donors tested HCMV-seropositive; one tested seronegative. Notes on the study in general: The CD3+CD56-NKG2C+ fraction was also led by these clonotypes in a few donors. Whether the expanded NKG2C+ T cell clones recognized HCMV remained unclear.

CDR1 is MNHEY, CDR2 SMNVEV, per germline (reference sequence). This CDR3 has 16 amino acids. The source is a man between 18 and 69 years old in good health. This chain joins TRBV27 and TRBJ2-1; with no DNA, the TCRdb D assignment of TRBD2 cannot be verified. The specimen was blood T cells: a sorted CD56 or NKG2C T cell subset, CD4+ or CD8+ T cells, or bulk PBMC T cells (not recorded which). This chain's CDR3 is CASSFLTSGAGDEQFF.